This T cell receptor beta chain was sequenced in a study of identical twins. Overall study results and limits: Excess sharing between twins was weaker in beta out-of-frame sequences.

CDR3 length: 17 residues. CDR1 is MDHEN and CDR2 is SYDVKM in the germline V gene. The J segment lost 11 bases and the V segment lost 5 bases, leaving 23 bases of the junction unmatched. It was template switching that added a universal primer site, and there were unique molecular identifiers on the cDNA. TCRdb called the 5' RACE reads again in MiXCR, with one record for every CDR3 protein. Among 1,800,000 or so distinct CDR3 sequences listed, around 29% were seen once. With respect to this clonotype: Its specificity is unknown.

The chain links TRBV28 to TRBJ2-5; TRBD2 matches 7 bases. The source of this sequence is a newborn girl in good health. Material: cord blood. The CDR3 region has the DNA TGTGCCAGCAGTAATGAGGGAGGGGTATCGGTATACAATGAGCAGTACTTC. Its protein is CASSNEGGVSVYNEQYF.